The rows below give T cell receptor beta chains drawn from one sample of a study of T cells in Graves' hyperthyroidism and ophthalmopathy. TCRdb processed the multiplex PCR reads anew with MiXCR; each CDR3 protein has one entry. The data show more than 300,000 distinct CDR3 sequences, with more than 11% seen just once and approximately 23% held by the top ten. Sequencing input: blood. The source is a woman in her 30s with Graves' hyperthyroidism. The CDR3 runs from the conserved cysteine through the conserved F or W. Fields, in order: J gene, clone size, V gene, D gene, CDR3 protein, CDR3 DNA. The D gene is left open where the match is weak. Size tells how often a clone was seen (once, few, many) or the class of an expanded clone, and some rows leave it out.

j_call: TRBJ1-1
clone_size: NA
v_call: TRBV27
d_call: NA
cdr3_aa: CASSSPPGAHTEAFF
cdr3_nt: TGTGCCAGCAGTTCCCCGCCAGGGGCGCACACTGAAGCTTTCTTT

j_call: TRBJ2-5
clone_size: NA
v_call: TRBV5-1
d_call: NA
cdr3_aa: CASSLAVEETQYF
cdr3_nt: TGCGCCAGCAGCTTGGCGGTAGAAGAGACCCAGTACTTC

j_call: TRBJ2-1
clone_size: few
v_call: TRBV20-1
d_call: NA
cdr3_aa: CSAFPSSYNEQFF
cdr3_nt: TGCAGTGCCTTCCCGTCATCCTACAATGAGCAGTTCTTC

j_call: TRBJ1-2
clone_size: many
v_call: TRBV6-2/TRBV6-3
d_call: TRBD1
cdr3_aa: CASSWTGGNYGYTF
cdr3_nt: TGTGCCAGCAGCTGGACAGGGGGTAACTATGGCTACACCTTC

j_call: TRBJ1-5
clone_size: NA
v_call: TRBV6-2/TRBV6-3
d_call: NA
cdr3_aa: CASSHRTGSGPQHF
cdr3_nt: TGTGCCAGCAGTCACCGGACTGGGTCCGGGCCCCAGCATTTT

j_call: TRBJ2-3
clone_size: few
v_call: TRBV7-8
d_call: TRBD2
cdr3_aa: CASSLSGGAPDTQYF
cdr3_nt: TGTGCCAGCAGCTTAAGCGGGGGGGCCCCAGATACGCAGTATTTT

j_call: TRBJ2-7
clone_size: few
v_call: TRBV12-3/TRBV12-4
d_call: NA
cdr3_aa: CASSPGVREQYF
cdr3_nt: TGTGCCAGCAGTCCCGGTGTAAGGGAGCAGTACTTC

j_call: TRBJ1-3
clone_size: NA
v_call: TRBV5-4
d_call: TRBD1
cdr3_aa: CASSPGQDRDTIYF
cdr3_nt: TGTGCCAGCAGCCCCGGACAGGATCGAGACACCATATATTTT

j_call: TRBJ1-1
clone_size: NA
v_call: TRBV2
d_call: TRBD1
cdr3_aa: CASSVDRVMNTEAFF
cdr3_nt: TGTGCCAGCAGTGTAGACAGGGTCATGAACACTGAAGCTTTCTTT

j_call: TRBJ1-1
clone_size: NA
v_call: TRBV9
d_call: NA
cdr3_aa: CASSVFGGRNTEAFF
cdr3_nt: TGTGCCAGCAGCGTATTTGGGGGAAGGAACACTGAAGCTTTCTTT

j_call: TRBJ2-7
clone_size: many
v_call: TRBV20-1
d_call: NA
cdr3_aa: CSARGQTYEQYF
cdr3_nt: TGCAGTGCTAGAGGACAGACCTACGAGCAGTACTTC

j_call: TRBJ2-1
clone_size: many
v_call: TRBV12-3/TRBV12-4
d_call: TRBD1
cdr3_aa: CASSLRIGGTGFNEQFF
cdr3_nt: TGTGCCAGCAGCCTACGGATCGGCGGGACAGGGTTCAATGAGCAGTTCTTC

j_call: TRBJ2-7
clone_size: few
v_call: TRBV28
d_call: NA
cdr3_aa: CASGGTVYEQYF
cdr3_nt: TGTGCCAGCGGGGGGACTGTCTACGAGCAGTACTTC

j_call: TRBJ2-7
clone_size: NA
v_call: TRBV4-3
d_call: NA
cdr3_aa: CASSQTFYYEQYF
cdr3_nt: TGCGCCAGCAGCCAAACCTTTTACTACGAGCAGTACTTC

j_call: TRBJ1-5
clone_size: NA
v_call: TRBV6-2/TRBV6-3
d_call: TRBD1
cdr3_aa: CASSSPQGRDQPQHF
cdr3_nt: TGTGCCAGCAGTTCCCCACAGGGGAGAGATCAGCCCCAGCATTTT

j_call: TRBJ2-6
clone_size: NA
v_call: TRBV9
d_call: NA
cdr3_aa: CASSALTRPGANVLTF
cdr3_nt: TGTGCCAGCAGCGCCCTAACGAGACCGGGGGCCAACGTCCTGACTTTC

j_call: TRBJ1-1
clone_size: NA
v_call: TRBV12-3/TRBV12-4
d_call: NA
cdr3_aa: CASSLSRTVGNAFF
cdr3_nt: TGTGCCAGCAGTTTATCGAGGACAGTCGGTAACGCTTTCTTT

j_call: TRBJ1-3
clone_size: few
v_call: TRBV20-1
d_call: NA
cdr3_aa: CSTIGSGNTIYF
cdr3_nt: TGCAGCACCATAGGCTCTGGAAACACCATATATTTT

j_call: TRBJ2-7
clone_size: many
v_call: TRBV12-3/TRBV12-4
d_call: NA
cdr3_aa: CASSWNELGEQYF
cdr3_nt: TGTGCCAGCAGTTGGAACGAGCTGGGCGAGCAGTACTTC

j_call: TRBJ2-3
clone_size: NA
v_call: TRBV5-1
d_call: TRBD2
cdr3_aa: CASSEAPSGRAPTQYF
cdr3_nt: TGCGCCAGCAGCGAAGCCCCTAGCGGGAGGGCCCCTACGCAGTATTTT

j_call: TRBJ2-2
clone_size: many
v_call: TRBV6-2/TRBV6-3
d_call: NA
cdr3_aa: CASSTKQGGHTGELFF
cdr3_nt: TGTGCCAGCAGCACGAAACAGGGAGGTCACACCGGGGAGCTGTTTTTT

j_call: TRBJ1-2
clone_size: many
v_call: TRBV28
d_call: NA
cdr3_aa: CASRPSIGGYTF
cdr3_nt: TGTGCCAGCCGTCCTTCAATCGGCGGCTACACCTTC

j_call: TRBJ1-2
clone_size: many
v_call: TRBV5-1
d_call: NA
cdr3_aa: CASSLQVSDYGYTF
cdr3_nt: TGCGCCAGCAGCTTACAGGTCTCCGACTATGGCTACACCTTC

j_call: TRBJ2-7
clone_size: many
v_call: TRBV28
d_call: NA
cdr3_aa: CASSIGTYEQYF
cdr3_nt: TGTGCCAGCAGTATAGGGACCTACGAGCAGTACTTC

j_call: TRBJ2-2
clone_size: few
v_call: TRBV10-3
d_call: NA
cdr3_aa: CASHTTGELFF
cdr3_nt: TGTGCCAGCCACACGACCGGGGAGCTGTTTTTT

j_call: TRBJ1-2
clone_size: few
v_call: TRBV7-4
d_call: NA
cdr3_aa: CASSPKKGPMGGYTF
cdr3_nt: TGTGCCAGCAGCCCTAAAAAGGGCCCGATGGGTGGCTACACCTTC

j_call: TRBJ2-7
clone_size: few
v_call: TRBV15
d_call: NA
cdr3_aa: CATSRKRDGGYEQYF
cdr3_nt: TGTGCCACCAGCCGTAAACGGGACGGTGGCTACGAGCAGTACTTC

j_call: TRBJ2-4
clone_size: NA
v_call: TRBV6-1
d_call: TRBD2
cdr3_aa: CASSDSPGLAGNIQYF
cdr3_nt: TGTGCCAGCAGTGATTCACCGGGACTAGCGGGAAACATTCAGTACTTC